One TCR beta chain is described in this entry. These data come from a study of blood T cell repertoires in COVID-19. In the source study's methods: The assay estimated nucleated cells by amplifying reference gene primers. Clones were sequenced by immunoSEQ multiplex PCR, and TCRdb holds only the in-frame ones, with some missing. V, J and clone size are taken as reported in that table, and D and trimming were inferred from the DNA itself. Found here are about 33,000 clones, 80% to 90% of them singletons; the top ten hold roughly 6.3%. The V and J ends lost 0 bases and 1 base respectively, with 11 bases between them. CDR1 is SGHRS, CDR2 YFSETQ, per germline. The CDR3 covers 16 residues.

The V call is TRBV5-1, the J call TRBJ2-4; D is possibly TRBD1 (6 bases). Sequencing was done on a sample of peripheral blood. This clonotype originated in a human donor in a cohort sampled during active COVID-19. The CDR3: CASSLEQGQAKNIQYF. CDR3 sequence (DNA): TGCGCCAGCAGCTTGGAACAGGGTCAGGCCAAAAACATTCAGTACTTC.